The 32 T cell receptor beta chains presented below share a single source sample, sequenced in a study of response to subunit inactivated influenza vaccine. TCRdb reanalysed the RT-PCR reads using MiXCR and keeps one entry per CDR3 protein. In the table there are 450,000 to 600,000 distinct CDR3 sequences, 7.5% to 8.5% of which are singletons. The sample was PBMCs from blood, taken about 24 months after vaccination. The receptors originated from a man between 50 and 75 years old who received an inactivated influenza vaccine.

This clonotype was counted at least ten times. V is TRBV3-1 and J is TRBJ2-5, with D tentatively TRBD2 (5 bases). Trimming took off 4 bases at V and 1 base at J, with 10 bases between the two ends. CDR1 and CDR2 from the germline V gene are LGHDT and YNNKEL (reference sequence). The CDR3 spans 14 residues. The DNA of the CDR3 is TGTGCCAGCAGCCGGAGCGGATTCCAAGAGACCCAGTACTTC. Translated: CASSRSGFQETQYF.

The J gene is TRBJ2-1, the V gene TRBV12-3 or TRBV12-4; 7 bases fit TRBD2. The CDR3 runs to 15 residues. V shed 5 bases, J shed 8 bases, and the junction held 12 bases outside the gene matches. This chain's CDR3 is CASSPGTNGNHEQFF. CDR3 in DNA: TGTGCCAGCAGTCCCGGGACTAACGGTAACCATGAGCAGTTCTTC.

The rearrangement links TRBV6-2 or TRBV6-3 to TRBJ2-7; TRBD2 matches 10 bases. CDR3 length: 16 residues. Germline loops: CDR1 MNHEY, CDR2 SVGEGT. Losses at the gene ends were 6 bases for V and 2 bases for J; bases not matched to a gene: 10. CDR3 protein: CASSTPLAGGAYEQYF. CDR3 DNA sequence: TGTGCCAGCAGCACACCCTTAGCGGGAGGAGCCTACGAGCAGTACTTC.

V is TRBV20-1 and J is TRBJ2-1; 7 nucleotides match TRBD2. J lost 4 bases, V lost 2 bases, and 5 bases had no gene match. The V gene's germline CDR1 is DFQATT and CDR2 SNEGSKA (reference sequence). The CDR3 extends over 14 amino acids. The DNA for the CDR3 is TGCAGTGCTAGACAGCGGGAAGGGTACAATGAGCAGTTCTTC. This translates into CSARQREGYNEQFF.

This clonotype showed up just a few times. V usage is TRBV7-9 and J usage is TRBJ1-5; D is possibly TRBD1 (6 bases). Germline V CDR1 and CDR2: SEHNR, FQNEAQ (reference sequence). This CDR3 spans 14 amino acids. V was pared by 1 base and J by 3 bases, with 7 bases between. CDR3 sequence: CASSLGGHNQPQHF. The CDR3 nucleotides are TGTGCCAGCAGCTTAGGGGGACACAATCAGCCCCAGCATTTT.

This clonotype appeared many times. The gene calls are TRBV18 and TRBJ1-6; D unresolved. CDR1 is KGHSH, CDR2 LQKENI, per germline. V was clipped by 3 bases and J by 10 bases, with 10 bases between them. The CDR3 extends over 13 amino acids. The CDR3 region has the DNA TGTGCCAGCTCACCTGGCCCCGGATCACCCCTCCACTTT. This translates into CASSPGPGSPLHF.

The chain recombines TRBV7-3 with TRBJ2-2; D is unresolved. Trimming stripped 1 base from V and 1 base from J, with 7 bases between. Germline CDR1 is SGHTA and CDR2 is FQGTGA. This CDR3 region has 15 residues. CDR3 sequence reads: CASSLNSRNTGELFF. The DNA of the CDR3 is TGTGCCAGCAGCTTAAACAGTCGGAACACCGGGGAGCTGTTTTTT.

The sample holds a few counts of this clonotype. The chain recombines TRBV20-1 with TRBJ2-5; D is possibly TRBD1 (6 bases). This CDR3 comprises 14 residues. V was clipped by 6 bases and J by 4 bases, with 18 bases between them. The germline V gene encodes CDR1 DFQATT and CDR2 SNEGSKA (reference sequence). This CDR3 reads CSANQQGLRETQYF. The CDR3 DNA is TGCAGTGCGAACCAACAGGGCTTGCGAGAGACCCAGTACTTC.

This clonotype was observed a handful of times. This chain joins TRBV2 and TRBJ2-7; a possible D gene is TRBD2 (6 bases). Germline values: CDR1 SNHLY, CDR2 FYNNEI. Trimming took off 4 bases at V and 6 bases at J, with 13 bases between the two ends. The CDR3 contains 13 residues. CDR3 loop: CASSVEGWGEQYF. The CDR3 nucleotides read TGTGCCAGCAGTGTGGAGGGTTGGGGCGAGCAGTACTTC.

The sample holds many counts of this clonotype. J is TRBJ2-2 and V is TRBV5-1; no clear D. The CDR3 is made up of 15 amino acids. CDR1 SGHRS and CDR2 YFSETQ come from the germline V gene. V was trimmed by 0 bases and J by 3 bases, leaving 9 bases between them. CDR3 coding DNA: TGCGCCAGCAGCTTGGCCGGAACCTACACCGGGGAGCTGTTTTTT. Amino acids: CASSLAGTYTGELFF.

This clonotype was picked up many times. The V gene is TRBV5-1, the J gene TRBJ2-2, with a tentative D call TRBD1 (6 bases). The CDR3 spans 15 residues. The germline V gene has CDR1 SGHRS and CDR2 YFSETQ. With 0 bases removed from V and 4 bases from J, the gap between germline ends came to 10 bases. The CDR3 loop reads CASSLATGSTGELFF. The DNA of the CDR3 is TGCGCCAGCAGCTTGGCTACAGGGAGCACCGGGGAGCTGTTTTTT. The variable domain in full, completed from reference TRBV5-1 and TRBJ2-2, reads KAGVTQTPRYLIKTRGQQVTLSCSPISGHRSVSWYQQTPGQGLQFLFEYFSETQRNKGNFPGRFSGRQFSNSRSEMNVSTLELGDSALYLCASSLATGSTGELFFGEGSRLTVL.

The chain links TRBV7-9 to TRBJ2-1; D gene unclear. Per the germline V gene, CDR1 is SEHNR and CDR2 is FQNEAQ (reference sequence). Trimming pared 2 bases from V and 5 bases from J, leaving 10 bases between. The CDR3 consists of 14 residues. CDR3 coding DNA: TGTGCCAGCAGCTTAAACTCCGGTCACAATGAGCAGTTCTTC. It encodes CASSLNSGHNEQFF. Full variable domain (rest looked up from reference TRBV7-9 and TRBJ2-1): DTGVSQNPRHKITKRGQNVTFRCDPISEHNRLYWYRQTLGQGPEFLTYFQNEAQLEKSRLLSDRFSAERPKGSFSTLEIQRTEQGDSAMYLCASSLNSGHNEQFFGPGTRLTVL.

This clonotype was seen more than once but under ten times. V usage is TRBV5-1 and J usage is TRBJ2-1; 10 bases are a match to TRBD2. The germline CDR1 and CDR2 sequences are SGHRS and YFSETQ. The CDR3 extends over 15 amino acids. J lost 7 bases, V lost 4 bases, and 8 bases had no gene match. DNA for the CDR3: TGCGCCAGCAGCCCGCTAGCGGGGGATTGGAATGAGCAGTTCTTC. Its protein is CASSPLAGDWNEQFF.

The genes are TRBV5-1 and TRBJ1-4; 7 nucleotides align to TRBD1. V dropped 4 bases and J dropped 7; count of bases not matched to a gene: 13. Per germline, CDR1 SGHRS and CDR2 YFSETQ. The CDR3 loop spans 16 amino acids. CDR3 DNA: TGCGCCAGCAGCCTGCGGACAGGACTATCGTTTGAAAAACTGTTTTTT. This encodes CASSLRTGLSFEKLFF.

The chain carries TRBV12-3 or TRBV12-4 and TRBJ2-7; TRBD2 might be the D (6 bases). The V gene lost 7 bases and the J gene lost 2 bases, with 15 bases spanning the gap. The CDR3 is 14 amino acids. This chain's CDR3 is CASNSGGAPYEQYF. The CDR3 coding sequence is TGTGCCAGCAATTCAGGAGGGGCGCCCTACGAGCAGTACTTC.

Ten or more counts support this clonotype. DNA for the CDR3: TGTGCCAGCAGAGGGGTGGGAGGGCAGGGTGAAGCTTTCTTT. This encodes CASRGVGGQGEAFF. This chain joins TRBV25-1 and TRBJ1-1, with D perhaps matching TRBD1 (5 bases). The germline V gene encodes CDR1 MGHDK and CDR2 SYGVNS. The V gene lost 6 bases and the J gene lost 7 bases, with 18 bases spanning the gap. This CDR3 spans 14 amino acids.

The rearrangement links TRBV9 to TRBJ2-5; D remains unclear. The CDR3 is made up of 12 amino acids. V was pared by 4 bases and J by 5 bases, with 9 bases between. Germline CDR1 is SGDLS and CDR2 is YYNGEE. The CDR3 region has the DNA TGTGCCAGCAGCTCCACCACTGAGACCCAGTACTTC. It specifies CASSSTTETQYF.

This clonotype has more than one count but fewer than ten. The V call is TRBV27, the J call TRBJ1-2; D is undetermined. V lost 1 base and J lost 4, with 10 bases in between. The CDR3 is 14 residues long. The germline CDR1 and CDR2 sequences are MNHEY and SMNVEV (reference sequence). The CDR3 bases are TGTGCCAGCAGTTTATTGACCAAACCCTATGGCTACACCTTC. Residues: CASSLLTKPYGYTF.

In this sample, this clonotype turned up a few times. V is TRBV12-3 or TRBV12-4 and J is TRBJ2-5, with TRBD2 identical over 7 bases. The CDR3 is made up of 18 amino acids. The J segment lost 5 bases and the V segment lost 2 bases, leaving 17 bases of the junction unmatched. CDR3 sequence: CASSLRGRDYLFIETQYF. CDR3 nucleotide sequence: TGTGCCAGCAGTTTAAGGGGCCGGGACTACCTCTTTATCGAGACCCAGTACTTC.

Turning to this clonotype: A read error may account for a junction end that differs from germline. V gene TRBV7-7 combines with J gene TRBJ1-5; 10 bases line up with TRBD1. This CDR3 has 21 amino acids. CDR1 is SSHAT, CDR2 FNYEAQ, per germline (reference sequence). CDR3 residues: CASSLDRGRGVNIPSAEPQHF. As DNA, the CDR3 is TGTGCTAGCAGCCTCGACAGGGGGCGCGGAGTCAACATTCCGTCGGCGGAGCCCCAGCATTTT.

The rearrangement uses TRBV11-2 and TRBJ2-7, with TRBD1 matching over 9 bases. The V and J ends lost 5 bases and 1 base, in that order; junction bases with no gene match: 12. The CDR3 has 17 amino acids. Germline V gene lookup returns CDR1 SGHAT and CDR2 FQNNGV. The CDR3 reads CASSLSRGQGTSYEQYF. In DNA form, the CDR3 reads TGTGCCAGCAGCCTCTCCCGAGGACAGGGGACATCCTACGAGCAGTACTTC.

The J gene is TRBJ2-7, the V gene TRBV3-1; a possible D gene is TRBD1 (5 bases). CDR3 length: 15 residues. CDR1 LGHDT and CDR2 YNNKEL come from the germline V gene (reference sequence). Trimming pared 4 bases from V and 3 bases from J, leaving 16 bases between. The CDR3 sequence is CASSRLQGKGYEQYF. The CDR3, as DNA: TGTGCCAGCAGCCGTTTGCAGGGAAAAGGCTACGAGCAGTACTTC.

This clonotype was detected only a few times. CDR3 protein: CASSQDRGGGGETQYF. CDR3 nucleotides: TGCGCCAGCAGCCAAGATAGAGGAGGGGGAGGGGAGACCCAGTACTTC. This chain uses TRBV4-3 with TRBJ2-5, with D possibly matching TRBD2 (7 bases). CDR3 length: 16 residues. Trimming stripped 0 bases from V and 5 bases from J, with 16 bases between. The germline CDR1 and CDR2 sequences are LGHNA and YSLEER.

This clonotype has at least ten counts. V and J are TRBV12-3 or TRBV12-4 and TRBJ2-1, with TRBD2 identical over 10 bases. With V trimmed by 2 bases and J by 9 bases, 7 bases remained unmatched. This CDR3 is built from 15 residues. The CDR3 region has the DNA TGTGCCAGCAGTTTAAGACTAGCGGGTCAAGGTGAGCAGTTCTTC. Protein product: CASSLRLAGQGEQFF.

This chain links TRBV6-2 or TRBV6-3 with TRBJ2-7; D unclear. Germline V gives CDR1 MNHEY, CDR2 SVGEGT. This CDR3 is built from 12 residues. Trimming removed 7 bases from V and 7 bases from J, with 14 bases in between. In DNA form, the CDR3 reads TGTGCCAGCACCGCGACCTTGGCGGAGCAGTACTTC. It translates to CASTATLAEQYF.

This chain joins TRBV10-3 and TRBJ2-7, with a tentative D call TRBD1 (6 bases). Per the germline V gene, CDR1 is ENHRY and CDR2 is SYGVKD. This CDR3 spans 13 amino acids. Trimming took 2 bases from V and 5 from J, leaving 10 bases between them. The chain's CDR3 is CAISETRGHEQYF. For the CDR3, the DNA is TGTGCCATCAGTGAGACCAGGGGCCACGAGCAGTACTTC.

This clonotype showed up just a few times. The chain has TRBV24-1 and TRBJ2-5; 11 positions match TRBD1. The V gene end was trimmed by 4 bases and the J gene end by 3 bases; junction bases not matched to a gene: 3. Germline V gene lookup returns CDR1 KGHDR and CDR2 SFDVKD. The CDR3 consists of 15 residues. The CDR3: CATSEGTGGKETQYF. The CDR3 nucleotides are TGTGCCACCAGTGAAGGGACAGGGGGAAAAGAGACCCAGTACTTC.

This chain connects TRBV12-3 or TRBV12-4 to TRBJ1-6, with 9 bases identical to TRBD1. V lost 6 bases to trimming and J lost 5 bases; unmatched junction nucleotides: 5. CDR3 size: 15 residues. For the CDR3, the DNA is TGTGCCAGCAGAGCCGGGACAGGGAATAATTCACCCCTCCACTTT. It codes for CASRAGTGNNSPLHF.

This clonotype was recorded at least ten times. The chain employs TRBV12-3 or TRBV12-4 and TRBJ1-6; weak D call: TRBD1 (6 bases). V dropped 1 base and J dropped 8 bases, with 12 bases sitting between them. This CDR3 spans 15 amino acids. CDR3 region: CASSLGFRGYSPLHF. In nucleotides, the CDR3 is TGTGCCAGCAGTTTAGGATTCAGGGGTTATTCACCCCTCCACTTT.

In its sample, this clonotype was seen a few times. The CDR3, as DNA: TGCAGTGCTAGTGGGACAGACTATGGCTACACCTTC. This translates into CSASGTDYGYTF. The V and J genes are TRBV20-1 and TRBJ1-2, with 7 bases matching TRBD1. With V trimmed by 3 bases and J by 3 bases, 1 base remained unmatched. Germline values: CDR1 DFQATT, CDR2 SNEGSKA (reference sequence). The CDR3 is 12 amino acids.

This clonotype was counted between two and nine times. The rearrangement joins TRBV7-2 to TRBJ2-7; D tentatively fits TRBD1 or TRBD2 (5 bases each). This CDR3 is built from 14 residues. Trimming took 1 base from V and 2 from J, leaving 9 bases between them. CDR1 and CDR2 from the germline V gene are SGHTA and FQGNSA. DNA of the CDR3: TGTGCCAGCAGCTTAGGTCGGGGCACCTACGAGCAGTACTTC. Amino acids: CASSLGRGTYEQYF.

In its sample, this clonotype was seen a few times. The CDR3 loop reads CSALLAGTDTQYF. The CDR3 DNA sequence: TGCAGTGCTTTACTAGCGGGAACAGATACGCAGTATTTT. The rearrangement uses TRBV20-1 and TRBJ2-3, with 10 positions matching TRBD2. In germline, CDR1 is DFQATT, CDR2 SNEGSKA (reference sequence). The CDR3 loop spans 13 amino acids. The ends lost 5 bases at V and 3 bases at J; junction bases unmatched: 2.